Following are 21 T cell receptor beta chains from one sample sequenced in a study of OX40 agonist ivuxolimab in advanced cancers. Data came from immunoSEQ multiplex PCR; TCRdb stores just in-frame clones and leaves some out. The sample consists of about 80,000 clones, around 85% of them appearing once. The sample consisted of CD4+ or CD8+ T cells sorted from blood, taken in a trial of the OX40 agonist ivuxolimab. All receptors derive from an adult with an advanced solid tumor such as melanoma, head and neck, liver or kidney cancer.

The chain recombines TRBV7-9 with TRBJ1-2, with TRBD1 as a possible D gene (5 bases). With 1 base removed from V and 6 bases from J, the gap between germline ends came to 12 bases. Germline loops: CDR1 SEHNR, CDR2 FQNEAQ (reference sequence). The CDR3 is made up of 14 amino acids. CDR3: CASSLGRPGDGYTF. The DNA of the CDR3 is TGTGCCAGCAGCTTAGGGCGACCGGGGGATGGCTACACCTTC.

The chain's CDR3 is CASSLSAGSEQYF. In nucleotides, the CDR3 is TGTGCCAGCAGCTTATCGGCAGGGAGCGAGCAGTACTTC. V usage is TRBV5-4 and J usage is TRBJ2-7, with D possibly called TRBD1 or TRBD2 (5 bases each). The CDR3 consists of 13 residues. The germline V and J ends were trimmed by 2 bases and 6 bases, with 12 bases remaining between them. Germline CDR1 SGHNT, CDR2 YYREEE (reference sequence).

Regarding this clone: It is unclear where the CDR3 begins or ends on the DNA, so no DNA is shown, and the CDR3 is as TCRdb lists it. This rearrangement joins TRBV4-3 to TRBJ1-2; the table's D call of TRBD1 was not tested on the DNA. 19 amino acids form the CDR3, both terminal residues included. Germline loops: CDR1 LGHNA, CDR2 YSLEER. CDR3 protein: CASSQDGRVATPSQTGYTF.

J is TRBJ1-2 and V is TRBV11-1; 7 bases match TRBD1. This CDR3 is built from 13 residues. Germline values: CDR1 SGHAT, CDR2 FQDESV (reference sequence). The V and J ends lost 2 bases and 3 bases, in that order; junction bases with no gene match: 0. CDR3 sequence: CASSLTGDYGYTF. DNA of the CDR3: TGTGCCAGCAGCTTAACAGGGGACTATGGCTACACCTTC.

This clone was seen a single time. The chain links TRBV19 to TRBJ1-2, with 8 bases that match TRBD1. The CDR3 consists of 14 residues. The J segment lost 8 bases and the V segment lost 3 bases, leaving 8 bases of the junction unmatched. Germline V lookup: CDR1 LNHDA, CDR2 SQIVND (reference sequence). This CDR3 reads CASSINRGSQGYTF. In nucleotides, the CDR3 is TGTGCCAGTAGTATCAACAGGGGGTCGCAAGGCTACACCTTC.

This clone was seen once. The chain employs TRBV27 and TRBJ2-7; D ambiguous. Germline-derived CDR1 and CDR2 are MNHEY and SMNVEV (reference sequence). V was cut by 5 bases and J by 2 bases, with 13 bases left in between. The CDR3 is made up of 14 amino acids. The CDR3 spells CASSNGLAPYEQYF. CDR3 bases: TGTGCCAGCAGTAACGGTCTTGCCCCCTACGAGCAGTACTTC.

The rearrangement uses TRBV6-5 and TRBJ2-2; D is ambiguous. Germline-derived CDR1 and CDR2 are MNHEY and SVGAGI. V was shortened by 6 bases and J by 5 bases, with 16 bases between the two germline ends. The CDR3 contains 15 residues. The CDR3 DNA follows: TGTGCCAGCAGCCCGGTAGGATCTGGGACCGGGGAGCTGTTTTTT. It specifies CASSPVGSGTGELFF.

This rearrangement joins TRBV28 to TRBJ2-5, with 9 bases fitting TRBD1. With the DNA end fitting TRBJ2-7 better, the J assignment may be wrong. The CDR3 has 14 amino acids. Germline lookup yields CDR1 MDHEN and CDR2 SYDVKM. The CDR3 is CASSLGDRAYEQYF. CDR3 DNA sequence: TGTGCCAGCAGTTTGGGGGACAGGGCCTACGAGCAGTACTTC.

The chain employs TRBV14 and TRBJ2-1; D gene uncertain. CDR3 size: 15 residues. V was pared by 1 base and J by 3 bases, with 10 bases between. CDR1 and CDR2 from the germline V gene are SGHDN and FVKESK. CDR3 DNA sequence: TGTGCCAGCAGCCAAGGTTCCGCGCGCTACAATGAGCAGTTCTTC. Residues: CASSQGSARYNEQFF.

The genes are TRBV18 and TRBJ1-3; D not resolved. The CDR3 sequence is 15 residues long. The V end was cut by 2 bases, the J end by 0 bases, with 8 bases between. CDR1 is KGHSH and CDR2 is LQKENI in the germline V gene. The DNA of the CDR3 is TGTGCCAGCTCACCAAGTGGGGTCTCTGGAAACACCATATATTTT. Translating gives CASSPSGVSGNTIYF.

The chain combines TRBV6-4 with TRBJ2-3, with TRBD2 identical over 10 bases. With V trimmed by 6 bases and J by 0 bases, 15 bases remained unmatched. The CDR3 has 19 residues. CDR1 and CDR2 (germline): MRHNA, SNTAGT. Here the CDR3 reads CASRSVRTSGHPSTDTQYF. CDR3 DNA sequence: TGTGCCAGCAGGTCCGTACGGACTAGCGGACATCCTAGCACAGATACGCAGTATTTT.

In the case of this clone: In the same sample, other DNA sequences code for this CDR3. The J gene is TRBJ2-7, the V gene TRBV18; 7 bases align to TRBD2. The CDR3 totals 14 residues. J lost 1 base, V lost 6 bases, and 6 bases had no gene match. In germline, CDR1 is KGHSH, CDR2 LQKENI. CDR3 amino acids: CASSPGLVSYEQYF. The DNA for the CDR3 is TGTGCCAGCTCTCCTGGACTAGTATCCTACGAGCAGTACTTC.

The gene calls are TRBV4-3 and TRBJ1-3, with D unresolved. CDR1 and CDR2 (germline): LGHNA, YSLEER. V lost 0 bases and J lost 0, with 12 bases in between. This CDR3 region has 17 residues. The CDR3 DNA sequence: TGCGCCAGCAGCCAAGATACCGTCCGGAGCTCTGGAAACACCATATATTTT. It codes for CASSQDTVRSSGNTIYF.

This chain connects TRBV25-1 to TRBJ1-6, with D perhaps TRBD1 (6 bases). This CDR3 comprises 15 residues. The V gene's germline CDR1 is MGHDK and CDR2 SYGVNS. The ends were cut back, 3 bases at V and 11 bases at J, with 17 bases in the middle. The CDR3 DNA is TGTGCCAGCAGTGATAATTTGGGGGCTCATCCACCCCTCCACTTT. Translating it yields CASSDNLGAHPPLHF.

CDR3 sequence reads: CASSLDLVGGFNEQFF. The CDR3 DNA reads TGTGCCAGCAGCTTAGATCTTGTCGGGGGATTCAATGAGCAGTTCTTC. The chain is built from TRBV11-2 and TRBJ2-1; tentative D call: TRBD2 (6 bases). This CDR3 has 16 residues. Per the germline V gene, CDR1 is SGHAT and CDR2 is FQNNGV. V lost 0 bases, J lost 6 bases, and 15 bases lay in between.

The chain is built from TRBV14 and TRBJ2-7; D remains ambiguous. Looked up from germline, CDR1 is SGHDN and CDR2 is FVKESK. The CDR3 has 13 residues. The ends were cut back, 0 bases at V and 9 bases at J, with 12 bases in the middle. Here the CDR3 reads CASSQEDLLGQYF. The DNA for the CDR3 is TGTGCCAGCAGCCAAGAAGACCTGCTGGGGCAGTACTTC.

The rearrangement links TRBV28 to TRBJ2-4; D perhaps matches TRBD1 (6 bases). The V gene lost 2 bases and the J gene lost 5 bases, with 13 bases spanning the gap. CDR1 is MDHEN, CDR2 SYDVKM, per germline. There are 15 residues in the CDR3. CDR3 residues: CASSLGRGVQNIQYF. CDR3 coding DNA: TGTGCCAGCAGTTTAGGCAGGGGAGTTCAAAACATTCAGTACTTC.

This chain connects TRBV7-8 to TRBJ1-5; D is unclear. The V gene lost 1 base and the J gene lost 6 bases, with 7 bases spanning the gap. In germline, CDR1 is SGHVS, CDR2 FQNEAQ. This CDR3 is 13 amino acids long. This CDR3 reads CASSLDQVQPQHF. CDR3 DNA sequence: TGTGCCAGCAGCTTAGATCAGGTTCAGCCCCAGCATTTT.

This sequence joins TRBV25-1 and TRBJ2-5; TRBD1 is a possible D gene (7 bases). Trimming cost V 4 bases and J 5 bases, with 26 bases left between them. CDR3 length: 18 amino acids. The germline gives CDR1 MGHDK, CDR2 SYGVNS. CDR3 coding DNA: TGTGCCAGCAGTGCCAGAAGCAGGGGGGCCTTTTTAATGGAGACCCAGTACTTC. Its protein product is CASSARSRGAFLMETQYF.

The V call is TRBV5-1, the J call TRBJ1-1; perhaps TRBD1 as D (5 bases). The V gene lost 3 bases and the J gene lost 4 bases, with 10 bases spanning the gap. The CDR3 runs to 13 residues. In germline, CDR1 is SGHRS, CDR2 YFSETQ. DNA of the CDR3: TGCGCCAGCAGCTATCAGGGTAGCACTGAAGCTTTCTTT. Translating it yields CASSYQGSTEAFF.

CDR3 amino acids: CASSTQGPHQPQHF. The CDR3 coding sequence is TGTGCCAGCAGTACCCAGGGGCCCCATCAGCCCCAGCATTTT. The chain is built from TRBV28 and TRBJ1-5; D is perhaps TRBD1 (6 bases). CDR3 length equals 14 residues. Looked up from germline, CDR1 is MDHEN and CDR2 is SYDVKM. V shed 5 bases and J shed 5 bases, with 13 bases lying between them.